These 6 T cell receptor beta chains were sequenced from one sample in a study of cytotoxic CD8 clonotypes in ibrutinib-treated CLL. Sequencing used immunoSEQ multiplex PCR; TCRdb keeps in-frame clones, though not all of them. The table shows fewer than 300,000 clones, with 60% to 80% occurring only once. The sample consisted of PBMCs, taken at disease progression, from a patient treated with ibrutinib. The source is a human donor with chronic lymphocytic leukemia.

This sequence joins TRBV29-1 and TRBJ1-2; a weak D match, TRBD1 (6 bases). CDR1 is SQVTM, CDR2 ANQGSEA, per germline. V shed 3 bases and J shed 4 bases, with 9 bases lying between them. The CDR3 sequence is 12 residues long. The CDR3 region has the DNA TGCAGCGTTGACACAGGGTTCTATGGCTACACCTTC. Amino acids: CSVDTGFYGYTF.

The chain has TRBV6-5 and TRBJ2-2; no clear D. Per the germline V gene, CDR1 is MNHEY and CDR2 is SVGAGI. Trimming stripped 2 bases from V and 2 bases from J, with 12 bases between. CDR3 length: 16 residues. The CDR3 here is CASSYALHGNTGELFF. The CDR3 DNA sequence: TGTGCCAGCAGTTACGCGCTACATGGAAACACCGGGGAGCTGTTTTTT.

The CDR3 is CASSVGSSGGAVGDYEQYF. CDR3 DNA sequence: TGTGCCAGCAGCGTAGGTTCTAGCGGGGGGGCCGTCGGAGACTACGAGCAGTACTTC. The chain carries TRBV9 and TRBJ2-7, with 12 bases that match TRBD2. From germline, CDR1 is SGDLS and CDR2 YYNGEE. This CDR3 contains 19 residues. V was clipped by 0 bases and J by 3 bases; unmatched bases: 13.

The chain uses TRBV5-1 and TRBJ2-7; D is perhaps TRBD2 (5 bases). V shed 4 bases and J shed 2 bases, with 22 bases lying between them. The CDR3 extends over 17 amino acids. Germline assignment: CDR1 SGHRS and CDR2 YFSETQ. Here the CDR3 DNA reads TGCGCCAGCAGCCCCCCGGCCGAGGGCCGCTTTACCTACGAGCAGTACTTC. Its translation: CASSPPAEGRFTYEQYF.

The chain carries TRBV6-5 and TRBJ2-7, with 9 bases fitting TRBD1. The CDR3 runs 15 residues. V shed 5 bases, J shed 4 bases, and the junction held 9 bases outside the gene matches. CDR1 is MNHEY, CDR2 SVGAGI, per germline. The CDR3 nucleotides are TGTGCCAGCAGTCCAGAACCGGGACAGGGTTACGAGCAGTACTTC. Residues: CASSPEPGQGYEQYF.

V and J are TRBV4-1 and TRBJ2-7; weak D call: TRBD1 (5 bases). CDR1 is MGHRA, CDR2 YSYEKL, per germline. The CDR3 has 14 residues. The ends were cut back, 1 base at V and 3 bases at J, with 10 bases in the middle. The chain's CDR3 is CASSQGNRLYEQYF. The DNA for the CDR3 is TGCGCCAGCAGCCAAGGTAACAGGCTCTACGAGCAGTACTTC.